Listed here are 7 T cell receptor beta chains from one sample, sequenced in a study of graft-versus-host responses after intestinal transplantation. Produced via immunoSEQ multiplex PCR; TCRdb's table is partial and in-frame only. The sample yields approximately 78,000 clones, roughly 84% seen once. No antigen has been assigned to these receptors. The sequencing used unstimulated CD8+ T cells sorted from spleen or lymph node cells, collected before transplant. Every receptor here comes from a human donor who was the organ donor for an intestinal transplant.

Here the CDR3 reads CASSLGIEAFF. The CDR3 DNA reads as TGTGCCAGCAGCCTGGGTATTGAAGCTTTCTTT. The chain carries TRBV25-1 and TRBJ1-1; no definite D call. V lost 6 bases and J lost 7, with 9 bases in between. The CDR3 runs 11 residues. Germline lookup yields CDR1 MGHDK and CDR2 SYGVNS.

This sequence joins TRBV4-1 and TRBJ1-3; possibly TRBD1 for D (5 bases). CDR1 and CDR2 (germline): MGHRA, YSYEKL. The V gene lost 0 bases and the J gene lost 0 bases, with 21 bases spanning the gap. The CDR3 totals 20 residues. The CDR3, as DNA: TGCGCCAGCAGCCAAGACGTGGGACTAAGCAAATTCCGCTCTGGAAACACCATATATTTT. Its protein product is CASSQDVGLSKFRSGNTIYF.

This chain's CDR3 is CASSWDFNTGELFF. The DNA of the CDR3 is TGTGCCAGCAGTTGGGACTTTAACACCGGGGAGCTGTTTTTT. This chain uses TRBV27 with TRBJ2-2; tentatively, D is TRBD2 (6 bases). The V end lost 4 bases, the J end lost 2 bases, and 8 bases lay between the germline ends. Germline loops: CDR1 MNHEY, CDR2 SMNVEV (reference sequence). This CDR3 is 14 amino acids long.

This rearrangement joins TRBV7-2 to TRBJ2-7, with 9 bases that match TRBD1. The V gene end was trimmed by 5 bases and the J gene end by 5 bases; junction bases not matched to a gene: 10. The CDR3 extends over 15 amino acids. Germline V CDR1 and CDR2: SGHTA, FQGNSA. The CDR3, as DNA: TGTGCCAGCAGCACCTCCGGGACAGGGAGGAACGAGCAGTACTTC. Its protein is CASSTSGTGRNEQYF.

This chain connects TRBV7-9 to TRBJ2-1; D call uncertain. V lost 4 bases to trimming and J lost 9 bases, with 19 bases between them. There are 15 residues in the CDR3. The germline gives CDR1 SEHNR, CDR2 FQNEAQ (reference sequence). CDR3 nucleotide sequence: TGTGCCAGCAGCTATCCTGGTGTGGGGATAGGTGAGCAGTTCTTC. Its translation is CASSYPGVGIGEQFF.

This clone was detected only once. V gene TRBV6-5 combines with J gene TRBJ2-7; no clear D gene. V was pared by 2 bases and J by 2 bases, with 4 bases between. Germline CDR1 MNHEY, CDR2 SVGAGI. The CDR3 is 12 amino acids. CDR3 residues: CASSYGPYEQYF. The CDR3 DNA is TGTGCCAGCAGTTACGGTCCCTACGAGCAGTACTTC.

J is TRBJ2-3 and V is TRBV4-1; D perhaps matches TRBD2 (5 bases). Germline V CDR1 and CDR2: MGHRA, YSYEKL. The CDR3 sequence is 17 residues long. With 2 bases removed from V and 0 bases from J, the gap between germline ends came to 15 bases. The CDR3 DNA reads TGCGCCAGCAGCCAAACAGCCCTAGCTCCTAGCACAGATACGCAGTATTTT. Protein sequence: CASSQTALAPSTDTQYF.